This T cell receptor beta chain was observed in a study of T cell repertoires in cytomegalovirus infection. Study-wide context: Indications came from public TCR beta signatures; they pointed to CMV infection and to a matching HLA type.

TCRdb re-derived calls from the reads in MiXCR, one entry per CDR3 protein. The data show 95,000 to 120,000 distinct CDR3 sequences, 30% seen once. There are 15 residues in the CDR3. Germline CDR1 is MGHRA and CDR2 is YSYEKL. The trim removed 4 bases at V and 2 bases at J, leaving 3 bases unmatched. Study-wide results and caveats: HLA-C-restricted CMV-specific TCR beta clonotypes prevailed in the ex vivo response.

Concerning this clonotype itself: Antigen specificity is unknown.

The sample here was CD8+ T cells from cultured PBMCs, taken from culture after CMV antigen stimulation. The sequence was obtained from a human donor in good health (CMV status not recorded). Some clones in this sample may be carry-over from other donors' samples. The gene calls are TRBV4-1 and TRBJ2-3; 10 nucleotides agree with TRBD2. The CDR3 nucleotides are TGCGCCAGCAGCCGTGGACTAGCGGACACAGATACGCAGTATTTT. It encodes CASSRGLADTDTQYF.